These 3 T cell receptor beta chains came from one sample sequenced in a study of control samples from healthy donors and cancer patients. Here immunoSEQ multiplex PCR was the method, and the copy in TCRdb shows in-frame clones only, minus some. The table has 400,000 to 500,000 clones, 80% to 95% seen once. Specimen: PBMCs. The receptor source for this set is a man aged 35 to 55 with head and neck cancer.

V is TRBV6-2 or TRBV6-3 and J is TRBJ1-1; possible D gene TRBD1, 5 bases. The V end was cut by 6 bases, the J end by 0 bases, with 11 bases between. CDR1 is MNHEY and CDR2 is SVGEGT in the germline V gene. The CDR3 contains 14 residues. DNA for the CDR3: TGTGCCAGCAGCCGAGGGGACTTGAACACTGAAGCTTTCTTT. It specifies CASSRGDLNTEAFF.

The chain links TRBV9 to TRBJ2-1; no reliable D call. V lost 0 bases to trimming and J lost 12 bases, with 16 bases between them. Germline assignment: CDR1 SGDLS and CDR2 YYNGEE. The CDR3 covers 14 residues. The CDR3 loop is CASSVDLIAPRQFF. In DNA form, the CDR3 reads TGTGCCAGCAGCGTAGATTTGATCGCTCCGCGGCAGTTCTTC.

The chain is built from TRBV18 and TRBJ2-3, with a weak D call TRBD2 (5 bases). The CDR3 length is 15 residues. In germline, CDR1 is KGHSH, CDR2 LQKENI. Trimming shortened V by 4 bases and J by 0 bases, and 11 bases separated the two germline ends. The DNA of the CDR3 is TGTGCCAGCTCACGTGATAGCGCGAGCACAGATACGCAGTATTTT. Its translation: CASSRDSASTDTQYF.